A single sample gave rise to the 22 T cell receptor beta chains below, sequenced in a study of tumor and adjacent non-tumor tissue in lung cancer. TCRbeta libraries were built with three rounds of nested PCR, modified from ARM-PCR. TCRdb passed the multiplex PCR reads through MiXCR, listing each CDR3 protein once. The sample carries tens of thousands of distinct CDR3 sequences, roughly 72% recorded once. No cell sorting was done before RNA was extracted from the tissue. The sample was lung tumor tissue. The receptors originated from a woman in her forties with non-small cell lung cancer.

A note on this clonotype: Because it lacks the conserved phenylalanine or tryptophan at the end, this CDR3 is likely a read error. The chain combines TRBV12-3 or TRBV12-4 with TRBJ1-5; no reliable D call. The CDR3 is made up of 14 amino acids. The CDR3 here is CASTFGQVNQSQHL. In DNA form, the CDR3 reads TGTGCCAGCACTTTCGGGCAGGTCAATCAGTCCCAGCATTTA.

Notes on this clonotype: A junction boundary mismatches the germline segment, possibly from a read error. This chain joins TRBV7-3 and TRBJ2-1; the D is unclear. The CDR3 has 15 amino acids. Germline lookup yields CDR1 SGHTA and CDR2 FQGTGA. The CDR3 here is CAISWATTGNNEQFF. The DNA of the CDR3 is TGTGCCATCAGCTGGGCCACGACTGGTAACAATGAGCAGTTCTTC.

The chain employs TRBV6-2 or TRBV6-3 and TRBJ2-7, with a tentative D call TRBD2 (5 bases). Germline loops: CDR1 MNHEY, CDR2 SVGEGT. The CDR3 extends over 16 amino acids. Trimming shortened V by 0 bases and J by 10 bases, and 22 bases separated the two germline ends. The CDR3 DNA reads as TGTGCCAGCAGTTACTCGCCGGGGTTTTTGAATGGCGATCAGTACTTC. Protein sequence: CASSYSPGFLNGDQYF.

This clonotype was seen repeatedly, ten times or more. The V gene is TRBV29-1, the J gene TRBJ2-5, with unresolved D. This CDR3 region has 12 residues. Per germline, CDR1 SQVTM and CDR2 ANQGSEA. As DNA, the CDR3 is TGCACTATCGGTGCTCCTCAAGAGACCCAGTACTTC. This translates into CTIGAPQETQYF.

Remarks on this clonotype: At one boundary the junction diverges from the germline segment, which might be a read error. The genes are TRBV11-3 and TRBJ2-5; no clear D. This CDR3 has 14 residues. Per germline, CDR1 SGHNT and CDR2 YENEEA. CDR3 sequence: CASSLLARQETQYF. CDR3 bases: TGTGCTAGCAGCTTACTGGCCAGGCAAGAGACCCAGTACTTC.

On this clonotype: At one of its ends the junction is not consistent with the germline gene, which may arise from a read error. The rearrangement links TRBV6-5 to TRBJ2-3; D ambiguous. The CDR3 totals 14 residues. CDR1 is MNHEY, CDR2 SVGAGI, per germline. CDR3: CASSYSDPTDMQYF. CDR3 DNA sequence: TGTGCCAGCAGTTACTCGGATCCCACAGATATGCAGTATTTT.

Turning to this clonotype: This may be a read error: a much more frequent sequence differs by one nucleotide. The gene calls are TRBV14 and TRBJ2-3; 9 bases are a match to TRBD2. With V trimmed by 1 base and J by 8 bases, 13 bases remained unmatched. The CDR3 has 17 residues. Germline values: CDR1 SGHDN, CDR2 FVKESK. In nucleotides, the CDR3 is TGTGCCAGCAGCCAAGGGAGGACTAGCGACTCGGCAGTTACGCAGTATTTT. This codes for CASSQGRTSDSAVTQYF.

Regarding this clonotype: Likely a read error: the CDR3 ends without its conserved phenylalanine or tryptophan. This rearrangement joins TRBV11-2 to TRBJ2-7; TRBD1 matches 10 bases. Germline lookup yields CDR1 SGHAT and CDR2 FQNNGV. This CDR3 spans 15 amino acids. The DNA for the CDR3 is TGTGCCAGCAGCATGGGGACAGGGGTACAGTACGATCAGTACCTT. It yields the protein CASSMGTGVQYDQYL.

As for this clonotype: A clone one base away is much larger, so this may be a read error. The chain has TRBV20-1 and TRBJ2-7; D remains unclear. The ends were cut back, 8 bases at V and 3 bases at J, with 17 bases in the middle. This CDR3 contains 13 residues. CDR1 and CDR2 from the germline V gene are DFQATT and SNEGSKA (reference sequence). The CDR3 coding sequence is TGCAGTACTCCTGCAGAGGACCTCTACGAGCAGTACTTC. Its translation: CSTPAEDLYEQYF.

About this clonotype itself: Sequence at one end of the junction differs from germline and may be a read error. The chain combines TRBV29-1 with TRBJ1-2; 7 bases agree with TRBD1. Germline CDR1 and CDR2: SQVTM and ANQGSEA. The CDR3 runs 15 residues. The chain's CDR3 is CSFCEPGQFNYGHTF. The DNA of the CDR3 is TGTAGCTTCTGCGAACCGGGACAGTTTAACTATGGCCACACCTTC.

Regarding this clonotype: As the CDR3 is not closed by the conserved phenylalanine or tryptophan, this likely results from a read error. The gene calls are TRBV10-3 and TRBJ1-1, with no clear D. The V gene lost 9 bases and the J gene lost 6 bases, with 17 bases spanning the gap. CDR1 and CDR2 (germline): ENHRY, SYGVKD. CDR3 size: 13 residues. CDR3 nucleotides: TGTGCCATTGGAATTTCTCACAGCGCTGAAGCTTTCGTT. Its protein product is CAIGISHSAEAFV.

In this sample, this clonotype turned up once. The genes are TRBV11-2 and TRBJ2-3, with D unresolved. The germline V gene has CDR1 SGHAT and CDR2 FQNNGV. This CDR3 has 11 amino acids. The CDR3 loop is CASGLSDWQYF. CDR3 DNA: TGTGCTAGTGGCTTATCTGACTGGCAGTATTTT.

Note on this clonotype: An end of the junction differs from the germline gene, which may be a read error. V gene TRBV6-7 combines with J gene TRBJ2-1, with D perhaps assigned TRBD1 or TRBD2 (5 bases each). TRBV6-7 is an open reading frame whose function is uncertain. The CDR3 sequence is 14 residues long. CDR3 in amino acids: CASSLKDRRDEQLF. In DNA, the CDR3 is TGTGCCAGCAGTCTCAAAGACAGACGGGATGAGCAGCTCTTC.

Of note for this clonotype: A much larger clone is a single base away; this may be a read error. V is TRBV5-1 and J is TRBJ2-1; no reliable D call. CDR1 SGHRS and CDR2 YFSETQ come from the germline V gene. The CDR3 extends over 18 amino acids. Trimming took 5 bases from V and 4 from J, leaving 25 bases between them. CDR3 sequence (DNA): TGCGCCAGCAGGAAGGAACAAGCACGTAGGGTAACATACAATGAGCAGTTCTTC. Translation: CASRKEQARRVTYNEQFF.

A remark on this clonotype: An end of the junction does not agree with germline; a read error may underlie this. V gene TRBV11-2 combines with J gene TRBJ2-3; D unclear. Germline V lookup: CDR1 SGHAT, CDR2 FQNNGV. The CDR3 runs 11 residues. The CDR3 DNA follows: TGTGCCAGCAGCTTATCTGACTGGCAACCCTTT. Translating gives CASSLSDWQPF. The variable domain in full, with the rest retrieved from reference TRBV11-2 and TRBJ2-3, is EAGVAQSPRYKIIEKRQSVAFWCNPISGHATLYWYQQILGQGPKLLIQFQNNGVVDDSQLPKDRFSAERLKGVDSTLKIQPAKLEDSAVYLCASSLSDWQPFGPGTRLTVL.

Turning to this clonotype: One end of the junction is discordant with germline, which a read error may explain. V usage is TRBV29-1 and J usage is TRBJ2-7, with D maybe TRBD1 (6 bases). The CDR3 contains 15 residues. The germline V gene has CDR1 SQVTM and CDR2 ANQGSEA. Here the CDR3 reads CNVESWDKGKYEQYF. CDR3 DNA sequence: TGCAACGTTGAAAGCTGGGACAAGGGCAAGTACGAGCAGTACTTC.

In the case of this clonotype: With a much larger clone just one base away, this may be a read error. The chain has TRBV28 and TRBJ2-1, with D maybe TRBD1 (6 bases). This CDR3 has 14 residues. Per germline, CDR1 MDHEN and CDR2 SYDVKM. CDR3 protein: CSSSLVDRGQEQFF. As DNA, the CDR3 is TGTTCCAGCAGTTTAGTAGACCGCGGACAGGAGCAGTTCTTC.

Notes on this clonotype: A read error may account for a junction end that differs from germline. J is TRBJ1-2 and V is TRBV6-6; 7 nucleotides agree with TRBD1. The CDR3 contains 15 residues. Germline loops: CDR1 MNHNY, CDR2 SVGAGI (reference sequence). DNA for the CDR3: TGTACCAGCACCCCTCGGGATAGGGGGCGAGATGGCTACACCTTC. Encoded protein: CTSTPRDRGRDGYTF.

The rearrangement uses TRBV11-1 and TRBJ2-3; D unresolved. Looked up from germline, CDR1 is SGHAT and CDR2 is FQDESV (reference sequence). The V end was cut by 5 bases, the J end by 6 bases, with 9 bases between. This CDR3 has 12 amino acids. CDR3 nucleotide sequence: TGTGCCAGCAGCCACGGTGGTGATACGCAGTATTTT. This translates into CASSHGGDTQYF.

With respect to this clonotype: At one end the junction does not follow the germline gene, possibly because of a read error. The rearrangement joins TRBV5-1 to TRBJ1-2; the D gene is possibly TRBD1 (6 bases). This CDR3 comprises 13 residues. The germline gives CDR1 SGHRS, CDR2 YFSETQ. The CDR3 DNA reads TGCGTCAGCAGTCGAGGACAGTTATATGACTACACCTTC. Translated: CVSSRGQLYDYTF. The variable domain in full, with the rest retrieved from reference TRBV5-1 and TRBJ1-2, is KAGVTQTPRYLIKTRGQQVTLSCSPISGHRSVSWYQQTPGQGLQFLFEYFSETQRNKGNFPGRFSGRQFSNSRSEMNVSTLELGDSALYLCVSSRGQLYDYTFGSGTRLTVV.

The chain is built from TRBV10-1 and TRBJ2-3; D is uncertain. Trimming cost V 10 bases and J 2 bases, with 16 bases left between them. Germline CDR1 WNHNN, CDR2 SYGVQD (reference sequence). The CDR3 runs 14 residues. Here the CDR3 DNA reads TGCGCCATCAGCCCGGACCACTTCACAGATACGCAGTATTTT. Encoded protein: CAISPDHFTDTQYF.

Of note for this clonotype: The missing conserved phenylalanine or tryptophan at the end of this CDR3 makes a read error likely. The genes are TRBV12-3 or TRBV12-4 and TRBJ2-2; D not resolved. V was shortened by 6 bases and J by 4 bases, with 9 bases between the two germline ends. CDR3 length equals 13 residues. The CDR3 here is CASSRHSTGELFI. Here the CDR3 DNA reads TGTGCCAGCAGCAGACATTCCACCGGGGAGCTGTTTATT.